This TCR beta chain was sequenced for a study of T cell changes during pregnancy in multiple sclerosis. Profiled with immunoSEQ multiplex PCR; TCRdb holds only in-frame clones, not every one. The data show tens of thousands of clones, 75% to 90% seen once. Source: peripheral blood, taken in the first trimester of pregnancy. The receptor comes from a female donor in good health, enrolled as a control in a pregnancy study.

The CDR3 reads CSAGTATYEQYF. CDR3 coding DNA: TGCAGCGCAGGGACAGCTACCTACGAGCAGTACTTC. This chain uses TRBV29-1 with TRBJ2-7; 7 bases align to TRBD1. Germline-derived CDR1 and CDR2 are SQVTM and ANQGSEA. The CDR3 totals 12 residues. V lost 7 bases, J lost 2 bases, and 5 bases stayed unmatched.